A selection of T cell receptor beta chains follows, all from one sample in a study of CD8+ T cells in alopecia areata. Some clones are missing from TCRdb's copy, which holds only in-frame ones; the method was immunoSEQ multiplex PCR. Here the sample spans about 130,000 clones, over 50% being singletons. The material was CD4+ T cells sorted from blood, obtained at week 0. Source of these receptors: a human donor with alopecia areata. Each CDR3 is given with its conserved first and last residue. Fields, in order: J gene, V gene, D gene, clone size, CDR3 protein, CDR3 DNA. The D gene is left open where the match is weak. The listing skips clone size in some rows; elsewhere it reads once, few, many or a size class.

J gene: TRBJ2-7; V gene: TRBV7-2; D gene: -; clone size: -; CDR3 protein: CASSLNRGWDEQYF; CDR3 DNA: TGTGCCAGCAGCTTAAACCGGGGGTGGGACGAGCAGTACTTC
J gene: TRBJ1-5; V gene: TRBV5-8; D gene: -; clone size: -; CDR3 protein: CASSRAGQPQHF; CDR3 DNA: TGTGCCAGCAGTAGAGCAGGTCAGCCCCAGCATTTT
J gene: TRBJ2-1; V gene: TRBV6-5; D gene: TRBD2; clone size: -; CDR3 protein: CASSRLSGRPTEQFF; CDR3 DNA: TGTGCCAGCAGCCGCCTTAGCGGGAGGCCGACTGAGCAGTTCTTC
J gene: TRBJ2-7; V gene: TRBV7-2; D gene: -; clone size: few; CDR3 protein: CASSSSSDPSYEQYF; CDR3 DNA: TGTGCCAGCAGCTCATCTAGCGACCCATCCTACGAGCAGTACTTC
J gene: TRBJ2-7; V gene: TRBV27; D gene: -; clone size: -; CDR3 protein: CASSFLKANRESITGEQYF; CDR3 DNA: TGTGCCAGCAGTTTCCTGAAGGCCAACAGGGAAAGTATTACGGGCGAGCAGTACTTC
J gene: TRBJ1-1; V gene: TRBV25-1; D gene: TRBD1; clone size: few; CDR3 protein: CASSNRGTEAFF; CDR3 DNA: TGTGCCAGCAGCAACAGGGGCACTGAAGCTTTCTTT
J gene: TRBJ1-3; V gene: TRBV5-1; D gene: -; clone size: -; CDR3 protein: CASSLEAPRGTIYF; CDR3 DNA: TGCGCCAGCAGCTTGGAGGCACCCCGCGGCACCATATATTTT
J gene: TRBJ1-5; V gene: TRBV18; D gene: -; clone size: -; CDR3 protein: CASSPVEGLGPQHF; CDR3 DNA: TGTGCCAGCTCACCAGTGGAGGGACTGGGGCCCCAGCATTTT
J gene: TRBJ2-5; V gene: TRBV18; D gene: -; clone size: -; CDR3 protein: CASSPRTHQETQYF; CDR3 DNA: TGTGCCAGCTCACCACGGACACACCAAGAGACCCAGTACTTC
J gene: TRBJ2-6; V gene: TRBV7-9; D gene: -; clone size: -; CDR3 protein: CASSPSPFGANVLTF; CDR3 DNA: TGTGCCAGCAGCCCCTCGCCCTTTGGGGCCAACGTCCTGACTTTC
J gene: TRBJ2-1; V gene: TRBV5-6; D gene: TRBD2; clone size: once; CDR3 protein: CASSSGLAERDEQFF; CDR3 DNA: TGTGCCAGCAGCTCAGGACTAGCGGAGCGGGATGAGCAGTTCTTC
J gene: TRBJ1-5; V gene: TRBV19; D gene: -; clone size: few; CDR3 protein: CASSIPTMSGNQPQHF; CDR3 DNA: TGTGCCAGTAGTATACCGACGATGTCAGGGAACCAGCCCCAGCATTTT
J gene: TRBJ2-3; V gene: TRBV2; D gene: -; clone size: -; CDR3 protein: CASGSTDTQYF; CDR3 DNA: TGTGCCAGCGGATCTACAGATACGCAGTATTTT
J gene: TRBJ2-3; V gene: TRBV25-1; D gene: TRBD1; clone size: -; CDR3 protein: CASSELETGFSDTQYF; CDR3 DNA: TGTGCCAGCAGTGAATTAGAGACAGGGTTTTCAGATACGCAGTATTTT
J gene: TRBJ2-1; V gene: TRBV2; D gene: TRBD1; clone size: -; CDR3 protein: CASRRGQAEQFF; CDR3 DNA: TGTGCCAGCAGGAGGGGACAGGCGGAGCAGTTCTTC
J gene: TRBJ2-4; V gene: TRBV28; D gene: -; clone size: -; CDR3 protein: CASSAEAWGRFHIQYF; CDR3 DNA: TGTGCCAGCAGTGCGGAGGCGTGGGGCAGGTTCCACATTCAGTACTTC
J gene: TRBJ2-2; V gene: TRBV11-3; D gene: -; clone size: -; CDR3 protein: CASSLDRHTGELFF; CDR3 DNA: TGTGCCAGCAGCTTAGATCGGCACACCGGGGAGCTGTTTTTT
J gene: TRBJ2-2; V gene: TRBV19; D gene: -; clone size: -; CDR3 protein: CATPTHRGPNTGELFF; CDR3 DNA: TGTGCCACCCCTACGCATCGGGGCCCTAACACCGGGGAGCTGTTTTTT
J gene: TRBJ2-2; V gene: TRBV7-6; D gene: TRBD2; clone size: -; CDR3 protein: CASSEKAGAANTGELFF; CDR3 DNA: TGTGCCAGCAGCGAAAAAGCGGGGGCGGCGAACACCGGGGAGCTGTTTTTT
J gene: TRBJ2-1; V gene: TRBV5-6; D gene: -; clone size: -; CDR3 protein: CASSLGLTGRRYNEQFF; CDR3 DNA: TGTGCCAGCAGCTTGGGACTCACGGGCCGCAGGTACAATGAGCAGTTCTTC
J gene: TRBJ2-5; V gene: TRBV30; D gene: TRBD1; clone size: -; CDR3 protein: CAWSGNRGETQYF; CDR3 DNA: TGTGCCTGGAGTGGGAACAGGGGGGAGACCCAGTACTTC
J gene: TRBJ2-3; V gene: TRBV9; D gene: -; clone size: -; CDR3 protein: CASSRPGLATDTQYF; CDR3 DNA: TGTGCCAGCAGCAGGCCGGGACTCGCCACAGATACGCAGTATTTT
J gene: TRBJ2-1; V gene: TRBV9; D gene: -; clone size: -; CDR3 protein: CASSGYFSSVEQFF; CDR3 DNA: TGTGCCAGCAGCGGTTACTTTTCTAGCGTAGAGCAGTTCTTC